The clone carrying this T cell receptor beta chain appeared once. Its antigen is as yet unknown. The data originate from a study of early T cells in non-severe SARS-CoV-2 infection. About the study: The authors sequenced bulk RNA from unsorted whole blood, leaving chains unpaired.

Study-level points and caveats: VDJdb matches were skewed toward anti-spike CD8 T cell responses.

The library protocol tagged individual cDNA molecules with unique molecular identifiers. From the 5' RACE reads, TCRdb called clonotypes with MiXCR, one entry per CDR3 protein. The sample includes about 79,000 distinct CDR3 sequences, roughly 13% seen only once; the top ten take approximately 5.7%. The V end lost 6 bases, the J end lost 2 bases, and 17 bases lay between the germline ends. The CDR3 is 15 residues long. Germline-derived CDR1 and CDR2 are KGHSH and LQKENI. The chain recombines TRBV18 with TRBJ2-7, with D possibly TRBD1 on 6 matching bases. The sequencing input was whole blood. The clonotype originates from an adult who was a healthcare worker with PCR-confirmed SARS-CoV-2 infection or an uninfected control (not recorded which). CDR3 amino acids: CASSRPGQKTYEQYF. The DNA for the CDR3 is TGTGCCAGCTCCCGCCCCGGACAGAAGACCTACGAGCAGTACTTC.